The 8 T cell receptor beta chains below come from one sample, sequenced in a study of PD-L1 blockade in urothelial cancer. Stated time point: peripheral blood 6 weeks after treatment start. Sequencing was performed with immunoSEQ multiplex PCR; in TCRdb, only in-frame clones are kept and a portion is missing. The repertoire holds around 50,000 clones, with around nine tenths as singletons. The input for sequencing was PBMCs, taken around atezolizumab (anti-PD-L1) treatment. These receptors came from a man aged 55 to 69 with urothelial cancer.

This chain links TRBV10-1 with TRBJ2-3; D is possibly TRBD2 (5 bases). Between the trimmed V and J ends, which lost 4 bases and 4 bases, there was a span of 15 bases. In germline, CDR1 is WNHNN, CDR2 SYGVQD (reference sequence). The CDR3 loop spans 15 amino acids. The CDR3 here is CASSASGRDADTQYF. CDR3 bases: TGCGCCAGCAGTGCCTCAGGACGGGATGCAGATACGCAGTATTTT.

This chain joins TRBV29-1 and TRBJ2-2; TRBD1 matches at 7 bases. Germline CDR1 is SQVTM and CDR2 is ANQGSEA. Trimming cost V 1 base and J 6 bases; bases outside gene matches: 5. CDR3 length: 14 amino acids. CDR3 protein: CSVEANRGAGELFF. CDR3 DNA sequence: TGCAGCGTTGAAGCCAACAGGGGCGCCGGGGAGCTGTTTTTT.

This clone was detected only once. The chain uses TRBV7-2 and TRBJ2-2, with D perhaps matching TRBD1 (5 bases). Germline CDR1 reads SGHTA; CDR2 reads FQGNSA. Trimming stripped 0 bases from V and 8 bases from J, with 10 bases between. The CDR3 loop spans 14 amino acids. Written as DNA, the CDR3 is TGTGCCAGCAGCTTAGCAGGACAAAGAGGGGAGCTGTTTTTT. Amino acids: CASSLAGQRGELFF.

The genes are TRBV19 and TRBJ1-2, with D hard to call. Germline CDR1 LNHDA, CDR2 SQIVND (reference sequence). Trimming took off 5 bases at V and 2 bases at J, with 12 bases between the two ends. There are 14 residues in the CDR3. The CDR3 nucleotides read TGTGCCAGTAGTTCTTTAGGGAGGAACTATGGCTACACCTTC. Amino acid sequence: CASSSLGRNYGYTF. The complete variable domain, with remaining parts taken from reference TRBV19 and TRBJ1-2, reads DGGITQSPKYLFRKEGQNVTLSCEQNLNHDAMYWYRQDPGQGLRLIYYSQIVNDFQKGDIAEGYSVSREKKESFPLTVTSAQKNPTAFYLCASSSLGRNYGYTFGSGTRLTVV.

This chain joins TRBV7-8 and TRBJ2-5; TRBD2 aligns across 10 bases. V was pared by 5 bases and J by 2 bases, with 8 bases of the junction left unmatched. The CDR3 is made up of 16 amino acids. CDR1 is SGHVS and CDR2 is FQNEAQ in the germline V gene. CDR3 coding DNA: TGTGCCAGCAGCCTCCGGACTAGCGGTCCACAAGAGACCCAGTACTTC. It codes for CASSLRTSGPQETQYF.

The V gene is TRBV19, the J gene TRBJ2-1, with 7 bases identical to TRBD1. Germline V gene lookup returns CDR1 LNHDA and CDR2 SQIVND (reference sequence). V was pared by 8 bases and J by 1 base, with 2 bases of the junction left unmatched. The CDR3 contains 13 residues. The CDR3 region has the DNA TGTGCCAGTTTGGACAGGTCCTACAATGAGCAGTTCTTC. Translating it yields CASLDRSYNEQFF.

This chain joins TRBV6-5 and TRBJ2-7; maybe TRBD2 (6 bases). CDR1 and CDR2 from the germline V gene are MNHEY and SVGAGI. Trimming left V 2 bases short and J 4 bases short, with 15 bases between. The CDR3 has 15 amino acids. The CDR3 DNA sequence: TGTGCCAGCAGTTACGGACCCGGAGGGGCATACGAGCAGTACTTC. This translates into CASSYGPGGAYEQYF.

V is TRBV5-4 and J is TRBJ2-7; TRBD1 agrees at 7 bases. CDR3 length: 13 amino acids. Unmatched junction bases numbered 1, after V lost 3 bases and J lost 1 base. Germline-derived CDR1 and CDR2 are SGHNT and YYREEE (reference sequence). As DNA, the CDR3 is TGTGCCAGCAGCTGGACAGGATCCTACGAGCAGTACTTC. As protein: CASSWTGSYEQYF.